The 23 T cell receptor beta chains below come from one sample, sequenced in a study of CD8+ T cells in alopecia areata. Indicated treatment: oral pan-JAK inhibitor, 5-10 mg twice daily. TCR sequencing used cDNA made by reverse transcription of extracted RNA. Assay used: immunoSEQ multiplex PCR; TCRdb lists only in-frame clones, some missing. In the table there are some 130,000 clones, about 56% of which are singletons. Sample: CD8+ T cells sorted from blood, taken at week 4, from a patient treated with tofacitinib. The receptor source for this set is a human donor with alopecia areata.

In this sample, this clone turned up a few times. The rearrangement links TRBV7-9 to TRBJ1-5; the match to TRBD1 covers 9 bases. Germline CDR1 and CDR2: SEHNR and FQNEAQ (reference sequence). The V gene end was trimmed by 0 bases and the J gene end by 5 bases; junction bases not matched to a gene: 2. The CDR3 length is 15 residues. DNA for the CDR3: TGTGCCAGCAGCTTAGCACAGGGGGCCGATCAGCCCCAGCATTTT. Amino acid sequence: CASSLAQGADQPQHF.

V gene TRBV5-6 combines with J gene TRBJ1-1, with D possibly matching TRBD1 (5 bases). From germline, CDR1 is SGHDT and CDR2 YYEEEE. The CDR3 spans 13 residues. Trimming pared 6 bases from V and 2 bases from J, leaving 11 bases between. The CDR3 bases are TGTGCCAGCACCTCAGGGTTTAACACTGAAGCTTTCTTT. This gives the protein CASTSGFNTEAFF. Full variable domain (outside the CDR3, taken from reference TRBV5-6 and TRBJ1-1): DAGVTQSPTHLIKTRGQQVTLRCSPKSGHDTVSWYQQALGQGPQFIFQYYEEEERQRGNFPDRFSGHQFPNYSSELNVNALLLGDSALYLCASTSGFNTEAFFGQGTRLTVV.

This chain uses TRBV6-5 with TRBJ2-2; D might be TRBD2 (6 bases). The CDR3 is made up of 16 amino acids. In germline, CDR1 is MNHEY, CDR2 SVGAGI. V was cut by 2 bases and J by 3 bases, with 13 bases left in between. For the CDR3, the DNA is TGTGCCAGCAGTTACGGACCTAGGGAGGACACCGGGGAGCTGTTTTTT. As protein: CASSYGPREDTGELFF.

The genes are TRBV5-4 and TRBJ2-5; D remains unclear. The DNA end is more similar to TRBJ2-7, so the J call may be wrong. The CDR3 runs 14 residues. The germline V gene has CDR1 SGHNT and CDR2 YYREEE (reference sequence). CDR3 DNA sequence: TGTGCCAGCAGCTTGGACGCAGATCCCTACGAGCAGTACTTC. Its protein product is CASSLDADPYEQYF.

The rearrangement uses TRBV11-2 and TRBJ2-2; the match to TRBD2 covers 11 bases. J gave up 4 bases and V 4 bases, and 8 bases lay outside the gene matches. The germline gives CDR1 SGHAT, CDR2 FQNNGV. CDR3 length equals 17 residues. The DNA of the CDR3 is TGTGCCAGCAGCTCCCTGACTAGCGGGGTTCGCACCGGGGAGCTGTTTTTT. It specifies CASSSLTSGVRTGELFF. Full variable domain (outside the CDR3, taken from reference TRBV11-2 and TRBJ2-2): EAGVAQSPRYKIIEKRQSVAFWCNPISGHATLYWYQQILGQGPKLLIQFQNNGVVDDSQLPKDRFSAERLKGVDSTLKIQPAKLEDSAVYLCASSSLTSGVRTGELFFGEGSRLTVL.

This clone was counted a few times. V is TRBV10-3 and J is TRBJ2-7; D ambiguous. In germline, CDR1 is ENHRY, CDR2 SYGVKD. V was shortened by 6 bases and J by 3 bases, with 6 bases between the two germline ends. This CDR3 has 11 amino acids. This chain's CDR3 is CAIREDYEQYF. CDR3 DNA sequence: TGTGCCATCAGAGAAGACTACGAGCAGTACTTC.

The rearrangement joins TRBV5-1 to TRBJ2-7; no firm D call. The CDR3 covers 14 residues. Trimming stripped 1 base from V and 0 bases from J, with 8 bases between. Germline V gene lookup returns CDR1 SGHRS and CDR2 YFSETQ. CDR3 nucleotide sequence: TGCGCCAGCAGCTTGCGACACAGCTCCTACGAGCAGTACTTC. It specifies CASSLRHSSYEQYF.

The chain is built from TRBV30 and TRBJ2-3; D may be TRBD2 (5 bases). Trimming pared 5 bases from V and 6 bases from J, leaving 21 bases between. Germline CDR1 and CDR2: GTSNPN and SVGIG (reference sequence). The CDR3 spans 15 residues. The DNA of the CDR3 is TGTGCCTGGTCCTTGGAGGCTTCCCTCGGGGATACGCAGTATTTT. The encoded protein is CAWSLEASLGDTQYF. The full variable domain, completed using reference TRBV30 and TRBJ2-3, is SQTIHQWPATLVQPVGSPLSLECTVEGTSNPNLYWYRQAAGRGLQLLFYSVGIGQISSEVPQNLSASRPQDRQFILSSKKLLLSDSGFYLCAWSLEASLGDTQYFGPGTRLTVL.

The V gene is TRBV7-9, the J gene TRBJ1-3, with unresolved D. The CDR3 has 16 amino acids. Germline V gives CDR1 SEHNR, CDR2 FQNEAQ (reference sequence). The V end was cut by 0 bases, the J end by 0 bases, with 9 bases between. The CDR3 is CASSLAADYSGNTIYF. The CDR3 bases are TGTGCCAGCAGCTTAGCGGCGGATTACTCTGGAAACACCATATATTTT.

This chain joins TRBV4-2 and TRBJ2-7; D possibly corresponds to TRBD1 (5 bases). In germline, CDR1 is LGHNA, CDR2 YNFKEQ. This CDR3 has 15 residues. V was pared by 1 base and J by 3 bases, with 13 bases between. The CDR3 sequence: CASSQVSDTFYEQYF. The CDR3 nucleotides read TGTGCCAGCAGCCAAGTTTCGGACACGTTCTACGAGCAGTACTTC.

The V call is TRBV6-6, the J call TRBJ2-4, with D possibly being TRBD1 (5 bases). V dropped 6 bases and J dropped 2 bases, with 14 bases sitting between them. The CDR3 is 15 amino acids. The germline V gene has CDR1 MNHNY and CDR2 SVGAGI (reference sequence). CDR3 coding DNA: TGTGCCAGCAGGGAGCAGGGAAGGTCCAAAAACATTCAGTACTTC. The encoded protein is CASREQGRSKNIQYF.

The rearrangement uses TRBV27 and TRBJ2-1; TRBD2 aligns across 10 bases. V lost 3 bases, J lost 9 bases, and 11 bases stayed unmatched. Germline V gives CDR1 MNHEY, CDR2 SMNVEV (reference sequence). The CDR3 loop spans 16 amino acids. CDR3 amino acids: CASSLVQAGGPGEQFF. Written as DNA, the CDR3 is TGTGCCAGCAGTTTGGTCCAAGCGGGGGGGCCCGGTGAGCAGTTCTTC.

V and J are TRBV5-1 and TRBJ2-7, with D perhaps assigned TRBD1 or TRBD2 (5 bases each). CDR1 is SGHRS and CDR2 is YFSETQ in the germline V gene. This CDR3 has 14 residues. Trimming took off 5 bases at V and 3 bases at J, with 15 bases between the two ends. The CDR3 sequence: CASRGASGGYEQYF. CDR3 nucleotide sequence: TGCGCCAGCAGAGGGGCCTCAGGAGGCTACGAGCAGTACTTC.

The V call is TRBV9, the J call TRBJ1-2, with 8 nucleotides matching TRBD1. CDR3 size: 16 residues. Germline V gene lookup returns CDR1 SGDLS and CDR2 YYNGEE. V dropped 1 base and J dropped 4; count of bases not matched to a gene: 9. In DNA form, the CDR3 reads TGTGCCAGCAGCGTACGGACAGGGATGGAGGGCTATGGCTACACCTTC. This encodes CASSVRTGMEGYGYTF.

J is TRBJ1-2 and V is TRBV5-6, with 9 nucleotides matching TRBD1. The length of the CDR3 is 17 residues. Germline V gene lookup returns CDR1 SGHDT and CDR2 YYEEEE. Trimming cost V 4 bases and J 4 bases; bases outside gene matches: 14. CDR3 bases: TGTGCCAGCAGCCCGGACCCGGGACAGGGCCGCATCTATGGCTACACCTTC. Translation: CASSPDPGQGRIYGYTF.

The chain links TRBV27 to TRBJ2-7; no definite D call. V lost 4 bases, J lost 3 bases, and 4 bases lay in between. The germline gives CDR1 MNHEY, CDR2 SMNVEV (reference sequence). The CDR3 loop spans 11 amino acids. CDR3 nucleotides: TGTGCCAGCAGTTACGGCTACGAGCAGTACTTC. This codes for CASSYGYEQYF.

This clone showed up just a few times. The chain employs TRBV4-1 and TRBJ2-7; 7 nucleotides align to TRBD2. Germline V lookup: CDR1 MGHRA, CDR2 YSYEKL. Trimming took 3 bases from V and 0 from J; bases not matched to a gene: 11. CDR3 length: 17 residues. This CDR3 reads CASSHDTETGGSYEQYF. The CDR3 DNA follows: TGCGCCAGCAGCCACGATACCGAGACGGGGGGCTCCTACGAGCAGTACTTC.

The rearrangement uses TRBV6-5 and TRBJ1-1, with unresolved D. Trimming took off 0 bases at V and 1 base at J, with 6 bases between the two ends. Germline values: CDR1 MNHEY, CDR2 SVGAGI. The CDR3 is 14 amino acids. CDR3 nucleotides: TGTGCCAGCAGTTACTCCCCAACGAACACTGAAGCTTTCTTT. The encoded protein is CASSYSPTNTEAFF.

The gene calls are TRBV29-1 and TRBJ2-5, with TRBD1 as a possible D gene (6 bases). Germline lookup yields CDR1 SQVTM and CDR2 ANQGSEA. This CDR3 is built from 13 residues. The V end was cut by 4 bases, the J end by 3 bases, with 12 bases between. The CDR3 nucleotides are TGCAGCGTTGTAGGGACACGAAAAGAGACCCAGTACTTC. Translation gives CSVVGTRKETQYF.

The chain is built from TRBV7-9 and TRBJ1-3, with 11 positions matching TRBD1. Per the germline V gene, CDR1 is SEHNR and CDR2 is FQNEAQ (reference sequence). The CDR3 is made up of 18 amino acids. V trimming: 5 bases; J trimming: 0 bases; junction bases outside the gene matches: 9. The DNA of the CDR3 is TGTGCCAGCAGCCCTTGGGACAGGGGGTTCAGCTCTGGAAACACCATATATTTT. Translation: CASSPWDRGFSSGNTIYF.

This sequence joins TRBV30 and TRBJ2-7; D is perhaps TRBD2 (7 bases). The CDR3 length is 12 residues. V was trimmed by 3 bases and J by 5 bases, leaving 11 bases between them. Germline V gene data show CDR1 as GTSNPN and CDR2 as SVGIG (reference sequence). As DNA, the CDR3 is TGTGCCTGGAGGCGGGGGCACGACGAGCAGTACTTC. This gives the protein CAWRRGHDEQYF.

This clone was seen a handful of times. The chain couples TRBV11-2 to TRBJ1-2; D remains unclear. Trimming pared 1 base from V and 6 bases from J, leaving 6 bases between. Germline CDR1 is SGHAT and CDR2 is FQNNGV. There are 12 residues in the CDR3. As DNA, the CDR3 is TGTGCCAGCAGCTTAGGAGGAAATGGCTACACCTTC. Its translation is CASSLGGNGYTF.

This clone has just a few counts. The V and J genes are TRBV6-5 and TRBJ1-1; D ambiguous. Per germline, CDR1 MNHEY and CDR2 SVGAGI. V shed 4 bases and J shed 4 bases, with 10 bases lying between them. The CDR3 runs to 13 residues. The CDR3 here is CASSSLDGTEAFF. The CDR3 nucleotides read TGTGCCAGCAGTTCTCTGGACGGCACTGAAGCTTTCTTT.